This T cell receptor (beta chain) was recovered during a study of T cells after posttransplantation cyclophosphamide. Trimming pared 8 bases from V and 5 bases from J, leaving 15 bases between. Germline V gene lookup returns CDR1 MDHEN and CDR2 SYDVKM. This CDR3 has 13 residues. The protocol was immunoSEQ multiplex PCR, while the TCRdb copy is restricted to in-frame clones and leaves out a portion. This sample has tens of thousands of clones, with around 80% found just once. Treatment was busulfan-fludarabine conditioning, a marrow graft, and cyclophosphamide on days +3 and +4. The source material was CD4+ T cells sorted from blood, sampled roughly 1,900 days after a stem cell transplant with posttransplant cyclophosphamide. The origin of this receptor is a female patient in her forties or fifties who received an allogeneic stem cell transplant from a related donor, was CMV-positive, and had no GVHD. The graft donor may be the source of some T cells. V usage is TRBV28 and J usage is TRBJ1-2, with D possibly being TRBD1 (5 bases). The CDR3 here is CASRYRGLYGYTF. The CDR3, as DNA: TGTGCCAGCCGATACCGGGGGTTATATGGCTACACCTTC.